This TCR beta chain was profiled in a study of cytomegalovirus exposure and HLA in healthy donors (dated by TCRdb to 2017 to 2019). Study-level background: An earlier analysis of approximately 640 of the donors reported approximately 270 Gb of sequence data and 100 million to 140 million unique TCR beta sequences from about 200 million T cells. Donor age, sex, ethnicity and CMV serostatus were compiled together with the repertoire data. An early release covering roughly 580 HLA-typed donors comprised approximately 290 gigabases of sequencing data and tens of millions of unique TCR sequences. Both class I and class II loci were covered by HLA typing, at four-digit resolution. The study profiled the T cell repertoires of more than 500 subjects by immunosequencing and related them to cytomegalovirus serostatus. A separate validation cohort of over a hundred different subjects was used in addition to the roughly 700-subject first cohort. Typing coverage varied by locus: 629-630 donors for A, B, C, DRB1 and DQB1; approximately 560 for DQA1; more than 600 for DPA1; 450 to 480 for DPB1. Among the roughly 370 genotyped donors, around 81% belonged to the genetic ancestry cluster associated with self-reported Caucasian donors. On average, around 200,000 unique TCR beta nucleotide sequences were sequenced per donor among some 420 genotyped donors of the cohort, with about 17% of those sequences being non-productive. Every discovery cohort repertoire had been produced on one sequencing platform. The study combined high-throughput TCR immunosequencing, statistical association of individual TCRs with disease status, and machine learning to predict cytomegalovirus infection status. An earlier analysis of more than 450 of the donors used high-throughput TCR beta sequencing to judge whether each TCR beta V gene segment behaved as functional or pseudogenic. Because of strong linkage in the cohort, roughly five DR-DQ haplotypes were treated as single units for association and clustering. Rather than using new phenotypic data, the later analysis identified candidate immune exposures from TCR beta sequences and from how often those sequences occurred across donors. A later genetic analysis used genome-wide SNP genotypes for about 65% of the 666 donors, treating that subset as a discovery cohort. In a later analysis, previously published TCR beta repertoires from more than 500 donors were re-analyzed and high-resolution HLA genotyping was added so that TCR occurrence patterns could be studied. The aim of the study was to test whether cataloging public T cell receptors could identify signatures of past pathogen exposure. On the study overall, not on this receptor specifically: The authors suggested that the approach could potentially be extended to other disease states and immunological phenotypes. In a later analysis, 16,951 TCR beta sequences were associated with specific HLA alleles at a false discovery rate of 0.05. An earlier analysis of approximately 590 of the donors showed that most TCR beta V segments appeared in productive rearrangements either about 87% or about 30% of the time, which broadly matched IMGT annotations. The earlier analysis of some 560 of the donors excluded some 15 rarely observed V segments, including chromosome 9 orphons, because counts were too low. A cluster of highly shared sequence variants was judged likely to be a technical artifact of the sequencing pipeline. Several of the top co-occurrence clusters appeared to be linked to parvovirus B19, influenza, CMV and Epstein-Barr virus, according to a later analysis. A further reported finding was that TCR beta sequences accurately predicted the HLA-A and HLA-B alleles for most subjects in the first cohort. In vitro tests confirmed that a few of the cytomegalovirus-associated TCR beta chains recognize cytomegalovirus antigens. The presence/absence analyses assumed that sequencing depth was roughly uniform across donors, and that assumption may not be true. Only TCR beta chains were sequenced in this cohort, and the absence of alpha or paired-chain data limited detectable features. CMV serostatus was the only immune exposure information available for the cohort. The study listed 150 to 200 TCR beta chains as associated with cytomegalovirus. A later analysis found that TCR association rates varied across HLA loci, with DRB1 alleles showing the most associated TCRs and HLA-C alleles the fewest. Correlated functional status among segregating V segments might reflect linkage disequilibrium, but an unknown experimental factor could not be ruled out. In a later analysis, HLA-associated TCR beta chains showed more clonal expansion and lower generation probabilities than non-associated chains that were equally common. The 87-base-pair reads could not distinguish some IMGT-functional V segments, including TRBV6-2 and TRBV6-3, so those segments were excluded. V-gene and J-gene trimming of TCR beta chains was associated with a missense DCLRE1C variant in a later genetic analysis, and the association was replicated in an independent cohort. Most TCR sequences were observed very rarely across donors, whereas some public TCRs were present in many individuals. When HLA alleles, especially DR and DQ, strongly co-occurred, TCR associations were difficult to assign to individual alleles. In a later analysis, most CMV-associated TCR beta chains were found to appear HLA-restricted, with HLA associations seemingly driven largely by CMV exposure. In both the original and validation cohorts, the classifier was reported to diagnose cytomegalovirus status with high specificity and sensitivity. In a later genetic analysis, fewer N-insertions in productive TCRs were reported among donors in an Asian-associated ancestry cluster than the roughly 710-donor mean. Because some donors lacked HLA typing at each locus, the association tests relied only on the typed subset.

V is clipped by 6 bases and J by 3 bases, and the sequence between their germline boundaries is 12 bases long. CDR1 is given as SEHNR and CDR2 as FQNEAQ, both from the germline V gene (reference sequence). From cysteine to phenylalanine, the CDR3 is 13 amino acids long. Solely the CDR3 DNA is kept, with 39 bases framed from the first base. The library was built by means of the immunoSEQ multiplex PCR assay. For the multiplex PCR, a mixture combining 60 forward primers for TCR Vbeta segments and 13 reverse primers for TCR Jbeta segments was used. Amplification of the CDR3 region of rearranged TCR beta genes was performed with a multiplex PCR assay on genomic DNA. The amplified TCR beta libraries were sequenced on the Illumina HiSeq System as 87-base-pair reads. In the original analysis: In a later analysis, roughly 80 million unique TCR beta chains were counted across the roughly 670 repertoires, and approximately 11 million of these chains were shared by at least two donors. Raw reads were error-corrected and collapsed into unique sequences with a nearest-neighbor algorithm that merged closely related sequences to remove PCR and sequencing errors. Alignment of CDR3 sequences to IMGT reference sequences was used to assign V, D and J gene segments. For a sequence to be retained, a match of at least six nucleotides to both a V gene segment and a J gene segment was required. A rearrangement counted as productive if the CDR3 had no stop codons and remained in frame with V and J, and every other rearrangement counted as non-productive. Following IMGT convention, CDR3 was defined as the stretch from the second conserved V-encoded cysteine to the conserved J-encoded phenylalanine. The earlier analysis of about 640 of the donors excluded any sequence lacking an unambiguous match to a single V gene segment. An earlier analysis of 587 of the donors called V segments functional above 56.7% productive rearrangements and segregating when the between-donor standard deviation exceeded 5%. A statistical classification framework was developed to diagnose cytomegalovirus status using the catalog of TCR beta chain sequences. In a later analysis, TCR nucleotide sequences were compared against IMGT/GENE-DB human TR gene sequences so that V and J genes could be assigned. The TCRdist pipeline was used in a later analysis to assign CDR3 sequences and most-parsimonious VDJ recombination scenarios. In a later analysis, each TCR beta chain was defined by its CDR3 amino acid sequence together with its V-gene family, and reads lacking a unique V-gene family were excluded. A later analysis removed 550 to 650 highly shared, low-generation-probability nucleotide sequences to deal with suspected cross-contamination and a sequencing artifact. For each public chain, a later analysis derived a clonal expansion index from normalized ranks of inferred template counts within each repertoire. In a later analysis, generation probabilities were computed with a VDJ recombination model fitted to out-of-frame rearrangements, and the resulting probabilities were checked against IGoR. In a later analysis, hypergeometric tests were used to score TCR-TCR, TCR-HLA and TCR-CMV co-occurrence, with a repertoire-size bias correction applied to TCR pairs. A later analysis estimated false discovery rates by permuting HLA or CMV assignments 20 times. In a later analysis, co-occurring TCRs were grouped using DBSCAN, with TCRdist sequence similarity added in when clustering inside HLA-allele-positive subsets. For co-occurrence clustering, repertoires with fewer than 30,000 or more than 120,000 public chains were excluded, along with 5 or 6 repertoires with anomalous nucleotide sharing. TCRdb carries this immuneACCESS record with in-frame sequences only. Its versions omit some clonotypes, under half of them owing to an unresolved V gene in the studies checked, with the rest unexplained. V, J and clone size were drawn from that table, and D and trimming were deduced from the DNA. This sample gives about 67,000 clones in total; 80% of them show up just once. The ten largest make up about 4.5% of the sample.

The cohort consisted of 600 to 700 healthy bone marrow donors. At the time of sampling, every cohort member was nominally healthy, though immune exposures that went unrecorded were likely present. The donor was CMV seronegative and was included in the group of around 320 seronegative cohort members. Each donor provided a peripheral blood sample, and peripheral blood mononuclear cells were used for TCR beta sequencing. The Qiagen DNeasy Blood Extraction Kit was used to extract genomic DNA from the blood cell samples. Comment on this clone: No antigen is known for it. The input lacks base qualities; no much larger clone sits a single base away.

The sample taken for sequencing was PBMCs. The clonotype comes from a woman aged 25 to 39 in good health and CMV-seronegative. The chain is assembled from TRBV7-9 and TRBJ2-7; TRBD1 is a weak D gene call, 6 bases matching. The nucleotide sequence reads TGTGCCAGCAGTAGGGACACTAACTACGAGCAGTACTTC. This yields the protein CASSRDTNYEQYF.